This TCR beta chain is drawn from a study of blood T cell repertoires in COVID-19. Study background: COVID-19 samples from acute and convalescent phases originated in the United States, Italy and Spain. Sample material is recorded as cDNA or gDNA derived from T cells, B-cell-depleted T cells, or PBMCs.

Looked up from germline, CDR1 is SGHDT and CDR2 is YYEEEE. The V and J ends lost 4 bases and 0 bases respectively, with 16 bases between them. There are 16 residues in the CDR3. In the original processing: Estimation of nucleated cell counts relied on the amplification of reference gene primers. The protocol was immunoSEQ multiplex PCR, while the TCRdb copy is restricted to in-frame clones and leaves out a portion. Clone size and the V and J calls come from that table; the DNA yielded D and trimming. The table includes roughly 200,000 clones, 70% to 90% detected once. The rearrangement links TRBV5-6 to TRBJ1-1; D might be TRBD1 (6 bases). The sequence derives from a woman between 40 and 50 years old who had recovered from COVID-19. Input material: peripheral blood. The CDR3 bases are TGTGCCAGCAGCCAAGGAAAGGGGGTCCTGAACACTGAAGCTTTCTTT. This codes for CASSQGKGVLNTEAFF.